These 27 T cell receptor beta chains were all obtained from the same sample, sequenced in a study of cytomegalovirus exposure and HLA in healthy donors. The PCR made use of 60 Vbeta and 13 Jbeta primers. TCRdb's table, derived via immunoSEQ multiplex PCR, lists solely in-frame clones and lacks some. The sample holds 95,000 or so clones, roughly three quarters seen once. The sample consisted of PBMCs. The receptors originated from a woman in her forties in good health and CMV-seronegative.

The chain's CDR3 is CASSLSLSTEAFF. In DNA form, the CDR3 reads TGTGCCAGCAGCTTAAGCCTTAGCACTGAAGCTTTCTTT. The chain uses TRBV11-1 and TRBJ1-1, with no clear D. V was pared by 2 bases and J by 4 bases, with 8 bases between. The V gene's germline CDR1 is SGHAT and CDR2 FQDESV (reference sequence). This CDR3 is built from 13 residues.

This chain links TRBV7-2 with TRBJ2-2; TRBD1 matches at 9 bases. The germline V gene has CDR1 SGHTA and CDR2 FQGNSA. The V and J ends lost 8 bases and 5 bases, in that order; junction bases with no gene match: 12. The length of the CDR3 is 16 residues. CDR3 DNA: TGTGCCAGCCAAACCCCCCGGGACAGGGTGACCGGGGAGCTGTTTTTT. It encodes CASQTPRDRVTGELFF.

The chain is built from TRBV18 and TRBJ1-1; 7 bases match TRBD1. The CDR3 has 13 residues. Trimming took 5 bases from V and 1 from J; bases not matched to a gene: 1. Germline V CDR1 and CDR2: KGHSH, LQKENI. The CDR3 here is CASSTGANTEAFF. CDR3 coding DNA: TGTGCCAGCTCAACAGGGGCGAACACTGAAGCTTTCTTT.

This clone is a singleton in its sample. This rearrangement joins TRBV7-9 to TRBJ1-1, with a possible D match to TRBD1 (5 bases). Germline CDR1 is SEHNR and CDR2 is FQNEAQ (reference sequence). This CDR3 comprises 13 residues. V lost 5 bases to trimming and J lost 6 bases, with 13 bases between them. The CDR3 loop reads CASSPRVSPEAFF. CDR3 coding DNA: TGTGCCAGCAGCCCCAGGGTCTCCCCTGAAGCTTTCTTT. Together with reference TRBV7-9 and TRBJ1-1, the CDR3 gives the full variable domain: DTGVSQNPRHKITKRGQNVTFRCDPISEHNRLYWYRQTLGQGPEFLTYFQNEAQLEKSRLLSDRFSAERPKGSFSTLEIQRTEQGDSAMYLCASSPRVSPEAFFGQGTRLTVV.

This clone was recorded a few times. This chain connects TRBV7-8 to TRBJ2-5; D is ambiguous. Deletions cut 2 bases from V and 1 base from J, with 8 bases between. This CDR3 is built from 14 residues. Germline CDR1 and CDR2: SGHVS and FQNEAQ. The CDR3 nucleotides are TGTGCCAGCAGCTTACCCCGGAGCCAAGAGACCCAGTACTTC. It specifies CASSLPRSQETQYF.

The V and J genes are TRBV21-1 and TRBJ1-1. TRBV21-1 is assigned pseudogene status. The CDR3 runs to 11 residues. The DNA of the CDR3 is TGTGCCAGCGGGGGAGGAGGGGAGGCTTTCTTT. This gives the protein CASGGGGEAFF.

The chain employs TRBV7-8 and TRBJ2-1; D unclear. This CDR3 has 13 amino acids. V lost 2 bases and J lost 3, with 5 bases in between. The germline CDR1 and CDR2 sequences are SGHVS and FQNEAQ. The DNA for the CDR3 is TGTGCCAGCAGCTTATGGAGCTACAATGAGCAGTTCTTC. Residues: CASSLWSYNEQFF.

The chain joins TRBV19 to TRBJ2-1; 9 nucleotides agree with TRBD1. The CDR3 spans 16 residues. V trimming: 7 bases; J trimming: 6 bases; junction bases outside the gene matches: 13. Per the germline V gene, CDR1 is LNHDA and CDR2 is SQIVND (reference sequence). The CDR3 region is CASTRARDRAGNEQFF. The CDR3, as DNA: TGTGCCAGTACCCGCGCCCGGGACAGGGCAGGCAATGAGCAGTTCTTC.

This clone was observed at least ten times. The V and J genes are TRBV30 and TRBJ2-6; perhaps TRBD1 as D (6 bases). The CDR3 contains 18 residues. The germline CDR1 and CDR2 sequences are GTSNPN and SVGIG (reference sequence). V was cut by 3 bases and J by 1 base, with 19 bases left in between. The CDR3 protein is CAWRGSGAGSSGANVLTF. In DNA form, the CDR3 reads TGTGCCTGGAGGGGGTCAGGGGCTGGGTCATCTGGGGCCAACGTCCTGACTTTC.

This rearrangement joins TRBV6-6 to TRBJ1-5; D is unresolved. Germline CDR1 is MNHNY and CDR2 is SVGAGI (reference sequence). The length of the CDR3 is 14 residues. Trimming took off 4 bases at V and 6 bases at J, with 13 bases between the two ends. The CDR3 loop reads CASSLTGGAQPQHF. CDR3 in DNA: TGTGCCAGCAGTTTGACTGGTGGTGCTCAGCCCCAGCATTTT.

The chain combines TRBV5-4 with TRBJ1-3, with D unclear. This CDR3 is built from 14 residues. Germline V CDR1 and CDR2: SGHNT, YYREEE (reference sequence). Trimming shortened V by 4 bases and J by 0 bases, and 8 bases separated the two germline ends. The CDR3 nucleotides read TGTGCCAGCAGCCCGGTTAACTCTGGAAACACCATATATTTT. Its protein is CASSPVNSGNTIYF.

This clone was detected a few times. The CDR3 is CASSWGQSSYEQYF. CDR3 DNA: TGTGCCAGCAGCTGGGGACAGTCGTCCTACGAGCAGTACTTC. The gene calls are TRBV5-6 and TRBJ2-7; 7 bases match TRBD1. The V segment lost 3 bases and the J segment 1 base; nucleotides outside the gene matches: 4. Germline assignment: CDR1 SGHDT and CDR2 YYEEEE. CDR3 length: 14 residues.

V gene TRBV19 combines with J gene TRBJ2-1; perhaps TRBD2 as D (5 bases). The CDR3 has 13 amino acids. Germline CDR1 is LNHDA and CDR2 is SQIVND (reference sequence). With 5 bases removed from V and 4 bases from J, the gap between germline ends came to 9 bases. DNA for the CDR3: TGTGCCAGTAGTCCGAGGGTATACAATGAGCAGTTCTTC. Protein product: CASSPRVYNEQFF. The whole variable domain, filled in from reference TRBV19 and TRBJ2-1, reads DGGITQSPKYLFRKEGQNVTLSCEQNLNHDAMYWYRQDPGQGLRLIYYSQIVNDFQKGDIAEGYSVSREKKESFPLTVTSAQKNPTAFYLCASSPRVYNEQFFGPGTRLTVL.

The J gene is TRBJ2-7, the V gene TRBV19, with a possible D match to TRBD1 (5 bases). Trimming shortened V by 5 bases and J by 0 bases, and 14 bases separated the two germline ends. This CDR3 has 15 residues. Per the germline V gene, CDR1 is LNHDA and CDR2 is SQIVND (reference sequence). As DNA, the CDR3 is TGTGCCAGTAGTCCCCGGAGACAGTTCTCCTACGAGCAGTACTTC. Its protein product is CASSPRRQFSYEQYF.

The chain is built from TRBV5-4 and TRBJ1-5; the match to TRBD1 covers 8 bases. The CDR3 loop spans 15 amino acids. The V gene end was trimmed by 0 bases and the J gene end by 6 bases; junction bases not matched to a gene: 5. In germline, CDR1 is SGHNT, CDR2 YYREEE (reference sequence). CDR3 DNA: TGTGCCAGCAGCTTGGACCAGGGGGCCGGTCAGCCCCAGCATTTT. It translates to CASSLDQGAGQPQHF.

The table lists this clone with a few counts. The chain carries TRBV6-1 and TRBJ1-5; TRBD1 aligns across 9 bases. The CDR3 runs 15 residues. Germline V gene data show CDR1 as MNHNS and CDR2 as SASEGT. V lost 10 bases and J lost 1; bases outside the gene matches: 8. The CDR3 DNA reads TGTGCCATCCGGGACAGGGCGGGAAGCAATCAGCCCCAGCATTTT. Translation: CAIRDRAGSNQPQHF.

This chain joins TRBV7-9 and TRBJ1-4; tentative D call: TRBD1 (5 bases). This CDR3 is 15 amino acids long. Germline lookup yields CDR1 SEHNR and CDR2 FQNEAQ (reference sequence). The V end was cut by 5 bases, the J end by 5 bases, with 15 bases between. Here the CDR3 reads CASSRGGGGNEKLFF. The CDR3 nucleotides are TGTGCCAGCAGCCGCGGGGGTGGGGGAAATGAAAAACTGTTTTTT.

The rearrangement uses TRBV19 and TRBJ2-6, with TRBD1 as a possible D gene (6 bases). Germline-derived CDR1 and CDR2 are LNHDA and SQIVND (reference sequence). The CDR3 totals 17 residues. Trimming took 7 bases from V and 0 from J, leaving 16 bases between them. The CDR3 spells CASKDTGPHSGANVLTF. In nucleotides, the CDR3 is TGTGCCAGTAAAGATACAGGGCCTCACTCTGGGGCCAACGTCCTGACTTTC.

This clone was counted a few times. The chain recombines TRBV5-6 with TRBJ1-5, with 10 positions matching TRBD1. With V trimmed by 2 bases and J by 5 bases, 4 bases remained unmatched. Germline V gives CDR1 SGHDT, CDR2 YYEEEE. The CDR3 has 15 amino acids. The chain's CDR3 is CASSLRDRGHQPQHF. The CDR3 nucleotides are TGTGCCAGCAGCTTAAGGGACAGGGGACATCAGCCCCAGCATTTT.

This clone showed up just a few times. The chain has TRBV7-9 and TRBJ1-1; TRBD1 matches 7 bases. Germline CDR1 and CDR2: SEHNR and FQNEAQ (reference sequence). The CDR3 runs to 15 residues. With V trimmed by 5 bases and J by 4 bases, 10 bases remained unmatched. In DNA form, the CDR3 reads TGTGCCAGCAGCCGAACAACGACAGGGCCCACTGAAGCTTTCTTT. The encoded protein is CASSRTTTGPTEAFF. The entire variable domain, with the rest obtained from reference TRBV7-9 and TRBJ1-1, is as follows: DTGVSQNPRHKITKRGQNVTFRCDPISEHNRLYWYRQTLGQGPEFLTYFQNEAQLEKSRLLSDRFSAERPKGSFSTLEIQRTEQGDSAMYLCASSRTTTGPTEAFFGQGTRLTVV.

V and J are TRBV10-1 and TRBJ2-1; 9 nucleotides match TRBD2. Germline trimming cut 0 bases from V and 6 bases from J; bases unmatched to any gene: 3. This CDR3 is 15 amino acids long. The germline V gene encodes CDR1 WNHNN and CDR2 SYGVQD (reference sequence). CDR3 sequence reads: CASSESGGGGNEQFF. The CDR3 DNA sequence: TGCGCCAGCAGTGAGTCCGGCGGGGGGGGCAATGAGCAGTTCTTC.

This chain links TRBV7-6 with TRBJ2-2, with D unresolved. V dropped 5 bases and J dropped 8 bases, with 9 bases sitting between them. The CDR3 loop spans 12 amino acids. Germline CDR1 is SGHVS and CDR2 is FNYEAQ. CDR3 DNA: TGTGCCAGCAGCCATGCACAGGGGGAGCTGTTTTTT. It is translated as CASSHAQGELFF.

With regard to this clone: One junction end does not reproduce the germline sequence, and a read error may be involved. Other nucleotide sequences from this sample produce the same CDR3. V gene TRBV7-9 combines with J gene TRBJ1-6; D is perhaps TRBD1 (6 bases). The CDR3 length is 15 residues. CDR1 and CDR2 from the germline V gene are SEHNR and FQNEAQ (reference sequence). CDR3 sequence (DNA): TGTGCGAGCAGCTTGGGGCCAGGGGATAATTCACCCCTCCACTTT. Its translation is CASSLGPGDNSPLHF.

The chain joins TRBV19 to TRBJ1-1, with TRBD1 matching over 9 bases. The J segment lost 5 bases and the V segment lost 7 bases, leaving 8 bases of the junction unmatched. Germline V gives CDR1 LNHDA, CDR2 SQIVND (reference sequence). The CDR3 loop spans 14 amino acids. The CDR3 nucleotides are TGTGCCAGTATTCGAACAGGGGGCCGGACTGAAGCTTTCTTT. Translated, it gives CASIRTGGRTEAFF.

The rearrangement joins TRBV7-9 to TRBJ1-1, with TRBD1 matching 8 bases. The CDR3 has 16 residues. Trimming removed 3 bases from V and 2 bases from J; junction bases left unmatched: 8. The germline V gene has CDR1 SEHNR and CDR2 FQNEAQ (reference sequence). CDR3: CASSFGTGQGNTEAFF. CDR3 sequence (DNA): TGTGCCAGCAGCTTTGGGACAGGACAGGGTAACACTGAAGCTTTCTTT. Filled out from reference TRBV7-9 and TRBJ1-1, the complete variable domain reads DTGVSQNPRHKITKRGQNVTFRCDPISEHNRLYWYRQTLGQGPEFLTYFQNEAQLEKSRLLSDRFSAERPKGSFSTLEIQRTEQGDSAMYLCASSFGTGQGNTEAFFGQGTRLTVV.

This clone was detected only a few times. The rearrangement uses TRBV28 and TRBJ2-1; 14 bases are a match to TRBD2. This CDR3 has 18 residues. The germline CDR1 and CDR2 sequences are MDHEN and SYDVKM. Trimming at V came to 3 bases and at J to 10 bases, leaving 14 bases not matched to a gene. CDR3 sequence reads: CASSFWRLAGGPGGEQFF. The CDR3 DNA reads TGTGCCAGCAGTTTTTGGCGACTAGCGGGGGGGCCAGGAGGCGAGCAGTTCTTC.

This chain connects TRBV4-1 to TRBJ2-5, with 8 bases lining up with TRBD2. Germline CDR1 is MGHRA and CDR2 is YSYEKL. Trimming at V came to 2 bases and at J to 5 bases, leaving 7 bases not matched to a gene. The CDR3 contains 15 residues. Written as DNA, the CDR3 is TGCGCCAGCAGCCAACTAGCGGGTCCGTATGAGACCCAGTACTTC. As protein: CASSQLAGPYETQYF.